This is a list of T cell receptor beta chains from one sample in a study of blood T cell repertoires in COVID-19. Sequencing used immunoSEQ multiplex PCR; TCRdb keeps in-frame clones, though not all of them. The profile covers approximately 440,000 clones, with 90% appearing a single time and about 0.63% taken by the ten largest. Sequencing input: PBMCs or T cells enriched from blood (not recorded which). The receptors originated from a man in his late teens or twenties who had recovered from COVID-19. CDR3s include the opening cysteine and the closing phenylalanine or tryptophan. A D gene is named only where the DNA matches it firmly. Only some rows state a clone size, as once, few, many or a class for expanded clones.

v_call: TRBV7-9
j_call: TRBJ2-3
d_call: TRBD2
clone_size: NA
cdr3_nt: TGTGCCAGCAGCTTAGAACTAGCGGTGGGGGCGGATACGCAGTATTTT
cdr3_aa: CASSLELAVGADTQYF

v_call: TRBV27
j_call: TRBJ2-1
d_call: TRBD2
clone_size: NA
cdr3_nt: TGTGCCAGCAGTAGCCCGGGACTAGCGGTACTCAATGAGCAGTTCTTC
cdr3_aa: CASSSPGLAVLNEQFF

v_call: TRBV4-1
j_call: TRBJ1-4
d_call: TRBD1
clone_size: NA
cdr3_nt: TGCGCCAGCAGCCGGGGGCAGGGGGCTGCTAATGAAAAACTGTTTTTT
cdr3_aa: CASSRGQGAANEKLFF

v_call: TRBV5-4
j_call: TRBJ2-2
d_call: TRBD1
clone_size: NA
cdr3_nt: TGTGCCAGCAGCTTGGGACAGGGTTATACCGGGGAGCTGTTTTTT
cdr3_aa: CASSLGQGYTGELFF

v_call: TRBV5-4
j_call: TRBJ2-7
d_call: TRBD1
clone_size: NA
cdr3_nt: TGTGCCAGCAGCCCAAGCCTTGGACAGGCCTACGAGCAGTACTTC
cdr3_aa: CASSPSLGQAYEQYF

v_call: TRBV24-1
j_call: TRBJ1-4
d_call: NA
clone_size: NA
cdr3_nt: TGTGCCACCAGTTACCGCGGTGAAAAACTGTTTTTT
cdr3_aa: CATSYRGEKLFF

v_call: TRBV28
j_call: TRBJ1-5
d_call: NA
clone_size: NA
cdr3_nt: TGTGCCAGCAGTCGGATCGGGGTCCCCAATCAGCCCCAGCATTTT
cdr3_aa: CASSRIGVPNQPQHF

v_call: TRBV7-2
j_call: TRBJ1-2
d_call: TRBD1
clone_size: NA
cdr3_nt: TGTGCCAGCAGCGGGAGGGACAGGGGGCTTAACTATGGCTACACCTTC
cdr3_aa: CASSGRDRGLNYGYTF

v_call: TRBV9
j_call: TRBJ1-6
d_call: NA
clone_size: few
cdr3_nt: TGTGCCAGCAGCGCCTATGGCGGAGCCTATAATTCACCCCTCCACTTT
cdr3_aa: CASSAYGGAYNSPLHF

v_call: TRBV7-9
j_call: TRBJ1-2
d_call: NA
clone_size: NA
cdr3_nt: TGTGCCAGCAGCAAATCTCCCAGGGTGTTGGGCGGAATTAGCTACACCTTC
cdr3_aa: CASSKSPRVLGGISYTF

v_call: TRBV7-2
j_call: TRBJ2-1
d_call: NA
clone_size: NA
cdr3_nt: TGTGCCAGCAGCTCCCGGAGGGGCCCCAATGAGCAGTTCTTC
cdr3_aa: CASSSRRGPNEQFF

v_call: TRBV19
j_call: TRBJ2-4
d_call: TRBD2
clone_size: once
cdr3_nt: TGTGCCAGTAGTATGGGCGGGAGGAGCAATAACATTCAGTACTTC
cdr3_aa: CASSMGGRSNNIQYF

v_call: TRBV5-1
j_call: TRBJ2-7
d_call: NA
clone_size: NA
cdr3_nt: TGCGCCAGCAGCTTTCTCGTCCAGGGGATTGGAGTCTACGAGCAGTACTTC
cdr3_aa: CASSFLVQGIGVYEQYF

v_call: TRBV15
j_call: TRBJ1-2
d_call: NA
clone_size: NA
cdr3_nt: TGTGCCACCAGCCCACCCTCAGGGACATCGCTGACCTTC
cdr3_aa: CATSPPSGTSLTF

v_call: TRBV29-1
j_call: TRBJ2-1
d_call: TRBD2
clone_size: NA
cdr3_nt: TGCACGGGTGGGAGGGCCTACAATGAGCAGTTCTTC
cdr3_aa: CTGGRAYNEQFF

v_call: TRBV21-1
j_call: TRBJ1-2
d_call: NA
clone_size: NA
cdr3_nt: TGTGCCAGCAGCAAAGCTGCGGGAAACTATGGCTACACCTTC
cdr3_aa: CASSKAAGNYGYTF

v_call: TRBV2
j_call: TRBJ1-1
d_call: NA
clone_size: NA
cdr3_nt: TGTGCCAGCAGTGCTGGGACTCTAACCGGTGAAGCTTTCTTT
cdr3_aa: CASSAGTLTGEAFF

v_call: TRBV7-8
j_call: TRBJ2-7
d_call: TRBD2
clone_size: NA
cdr3_nt: TGTGCCAGCAGTCGGACTAGCGACTACGAGCAGTACTTC
cdr3_aa: CASSRTSDYEQYF

v_call: TRBV7-9
j_call: TRBJ1-4
d_call: TRBD1
clone_size: NA
cdr3_nt: TGTGCCAGCAGCCCCGGACAGGGGGCTAATGAAAAACTGTTTTTT
cdr3_aa: CASSPGQGANEKLFF

v_call: TRBV5-4
j_call: TRBJ1-3
d_call: TRBD1
clone_size: once
cdr3_nt: TGTGCCAGCGGGGGACAGAACTCTGGAAACACCATATATTTT
cdr3_aa: CASGGQNSGNTIYF

v_call: TRBV10-3
j_call: TRBJ1-5
d_call: NA
clone_size: once
cdr3_nt: TGTGCCATCAAGGCGTCGGGGGACGATCAGCCCCAGCATTTT
cdr3_aa: CAIKASGDDQPQHF

v_call: TRBV7-2
j_call: TRBJ1-2
d_call: NA
clone_size: once
cdr3_nt: TGTGCCAGCAGCTACGAGTCACAGGGAATTGGTGGCTACACCTTC
cdr3_aa: CASSYESQGIGGYTF

v_call: TRBV23-1
j_call: TRBJ1-4
d_call: TRBD1
clone_size: NA
cdr3_nt: TGCGCCAGCAGTCTCCCGATGCCGGGACAGAGACCTTCTAATGAAAAACTGTTTTTT
cdr3_aa: CASSLPMPGQRPSNEKLFF

v_call: TRBV2
j_call: TRBJ1-1
d_call: TRBD1
clone_size: NA
cdr3_nt: TGTGCCAGCAGTCGGACAGGGGACACTGAAGCTTTCTTT
cdr3_aa: CASSRTGDTEAFF

v_call: TRBV5-4
j_call: TRBJ1-2
d_call: NA
clone_size: NA
cdr3_nt: TGTGCCAGCAGCTTGGGCGGGGGTGGCTACACCTTC
cdr3_aa: CASSLGGGGYTF

v_call: TRBV24-1
j_call: TRBJ1-5
d_call: TRBD1
clone_size: NA
cdr3_nt: TGTGCCACCAGTGACCCAGGGGGCTTGAGCAATCAGCCCCAGCATTTT
cdr3_aa: CATSDPGGLSNQPQHF

v_call: TRBV7-9
j_call: TRBJ2-7
d_call: TRBD2
clone_size: NA
cdr3_nt: TGTGCCAGCAGCCAAGTTACTAGCGGGAGATACGAGCAGTACTTC
cdr3_aa: CASSQVTSGRYEQYF

v_call: TRBV6-5
j_call: TRBJ1-6
d_call: TRBD1
clone_size: NA
cdr3_nt: TGTGCCAGCAGCCCGACAGGGTATAATTCACCCCTCCACTTT
cdr3_aa: CASSPTGYNSPLHF

v_call: TRBV5-4
j_call: TRBJ1-1
d_call: NA
clone_size: NA
cdr3_nt: TGTGCCAGCAGCCAAAATCATAACACTGAAGCTTTCTTT
cdr3_aa: CASSQNHNTEAFF

v_call: TRBV11-2
j_call: TRBJ1-2
d_call: NA
clone_size: NA
cdr3_nt: TGTGCCAGCAGCTTAGGGGCAGGGAGGGCGAATGGCTACACCTTC
cdr3_aa: CASSLGAGRANGYTF

v_call: TRBV5-6
j_call: TRBJ1-4
d_call: NA
clone_size: NA
cdr3_nt: TGTGCCAGCAGCTTACAGGGTCGTGGAACTAATGAAAAACTGTTTTTT
cdr3_aa: CASSLQGRGTNEKLFF

v_call: TRBV2
j_call: TRBJ2-7
d_call: TRBD1
clone_size: NA
cdr3_nt: TGTGCCAGCAGCTTCGGACAGGGTATTTGGCAGTACTTC
cdr3_aa: CASSFGQGIWQYF

v_call: TRBV11-3
j_call: TRBJ1-1
d_call: NA
clone_size: NA
cdr3_nt: TGTGCCAGCAGCTCGACAACGAACACTGAAGCTTTCTTT
cdr3_aa: CASSSTTNTEAFF

v_call: TRBV7-9
j_call: TRBJ1-6
d_call: TRBD1
clone_size: NA
cdr3_nt: TGTGCCAGCGAATCAGGGGGCTTAACTTCACCCCTCCACTTT
cdr3_aa: CASESGGLTSPLHF

v_call: TRBV24-1
j_call: TRBJ2-3
d_call: TRBD2
clone_size: NA
cdr3_nt: TGTGCCACCAGTGAGTCCGGGACTAGCAGAACAGATACGCAGTATTTT
cdr3_aa: CATSESGTSRTDTQYF

v_call: TRBV28
j_call: TRBJ1-5
d_call: NA
clone_size: NA
cdr3_nt: TGTGCCAGCAGTCCCGATGGGACTCATAAGGCTCAGCCCCAGCATTTT
cdr3_aa: CASSPDGTHKAQPQHF

v_call: TRBV27
j_call: TRBJ1-2
d_call: TRBD1
clone_size: NA
cdr3_nt: TGTGCCAGCAGTTTATCTTTGCTGCAGGGGGCTGCTGGCTACACCTTC
cdr3_aa: CASSLSLLQGAAGYTF

v_call: TRBV23-1
j_call: TRBJ1-6
d_call: NA
clone_size: NA
cdr3_nt: TGCGCCAGCAGTCAATCCAAAAGGGGCGCGGATTCACCCCTCCACTTT
cdr3_aa: CASSQSKRGADSPLHF

v_call: TRBV10-3
j_call: TRBJ1-1
d_call: NA
clone_size: NA
cdr3_nt: TGTGCCACTACCGAGACATTGAACACTGAAGCTTTCTTT
cdr3_aa: CATTETLNTEAFF

v_call: TRBV7-9
j_call: TRBJ1-2
d_call: NA
clone_size: NA
cdr3_nt: TGTGCCAGCAGCCCCGACAGCCCTGGTGGCTACACCTTC
cdr3_aa: CASSPDSPGGYTF

v_call: TRBV5-1
j_call: TRBJ1-1
d_call: TRBD1
clone_size: NA
cdr3_nt: TGCGCCAGCAGCCAAGAGGACAGGGGGACTGAAGCTTTCTTT
cdr3_aa: CASSQEDRGTEAFF

v_call: TRBV27
j_call: TRBJ1-5
d_call: TRBD1
clone_size: NA
cdr3_nt: TGTGCCAGCAGTAGGACAGGCAGTCAGCCCCAGCATTTT
cdr3_aa: CASSRTGSQPQHF

v_call: TRBV2
j_call: TRBJ1-6
d_call: NA
clone_size: NA
cdr3_nt: TGTGCCAGCAGTGAACGGAACTACAATTCACCCCTCCACTTT
cdr3_aa: CASSERNYNSPLHF

v_call: TRBV27
j_call: TRBJ2-3
d_call: TRBD1
clone_size: NA
cdr3_nt: TGTGCCAGCAGTCCCCTCTTAGTGGGACAGGGGAAAGATACGCAGTATTTT
cdr3_aa: CASSPLLVGQGKDTQYF

v_call: TRBV11-2
j_call: TRBJ1-1
d_call: TRBD1
clone_size: NA
cdr3_nt: TGTGCCAGCAGCTTCGACAGGGGAAACACTGAAGCTTTCTTT
cdr3_aa: CASSFDRGNTEAFF

v_call: TRBV5-4
j_call: TRBJ1-4
d_call: NA
clone_size: NA
cdr3_nt: TGTGCCAGCAGCTTAAAATTTAGCCGAGGGCAAGCTACCGAAAAACTGTTTTTT
cdr3_aa: CASSLKFSRGQATEKLFF

v_call: TRBV28
j_call: TRBJ2-1
d_call: TRBD2
clone_size: NA
cdr3_nt: TGTGCCAGCAGATCGAGCGGGAGGGGTAATGAGCAGTTCTTC
cdr3_aa: CASRSSGRGNEQFF

v_call: TRBV5-4
j_call: TRBJ2-1
d_call: NA
clone_size: NA
cdr3_nt: TGTGCCAGCACTTGGGGAGATCGGGCTTACAATGAGCAGTTCTTC
cdr3_aa: CASTWGDRAYNEQFF

v_call: TRBV27
j_call: TRBJ2-4
d_call: NA
clone_size: NA
cdr3_nt: TGTGCCAGCAGGGAAGACTACAAGTCCAAAAACATTCAGTACTTC
cdr3_aa: CASREDYKSKNIQYF

v_call: TRBV5-1
j_call: TRBJ2-2
d_call: TRBD2
clone_size: NA
cdr3_nt: TGCGCCAGCAGCTTGGAAGCGGGGGAGGGCACCGGGGAGCTGTTTTTT
cdr3_aa: CASSLEAGEGTGELFF

v_call: TRBV5-4
j_call: TRBJ1-2
d_call: TRBD1
clone_size: NA
cdr3_nt: TGTGCCAGCAGCCGGACAGGGTTGGGGTATGGCTACACCTTC
cdr3_aa: CASSRTGLGYGYTF

v_call: TRBV25-1
j_call: TRBJ1-2
d_call: TRBD1
clone_size: NA
cdr3_nt: TGTGCCAGCAGTGGACACAGGGGGGACTATGGCTACACCTTC
cdr3_aa: CASSGHRGDYGYTF

v_call: TRBV5-5
j_call: TRBJ2-5
d_call: TRBD2
clone_size: NA
cdr3_nt: TGTGCCAGCAGCCCAGGACTAGCGGGGGTGGAGACCCAGTACTTC
cdr3_aa: CASSPGLAGVETQYF